These T cell receptor beta chains were read from a single sample in a study of early stage breast cancer tumors. Using immunoSEQ multiplex PCR, the repertoire was profiled, and TCRdb retains in-frame clones only, with some absent. The table records 40,000 to 60,000 clones, around 78% of them present only once. Specimen: blood. These receptors were collected from a person aged 40 to 49 with breast cancer. Each CDR3 is given with its conserved first and last residue. The size field is filled for only some rows; it gives once, few, many or a size class.

V,J,size,CDR3
TRBV6-1,TRBJ2-7,medium-sized,CASSVDRVNSYEQYF
TRBV28,TRBJ1-2,-,CASSLSTGGKLGYTF
TRBV30,TRBJ2-7,-,CAWSVGTGTYEQYF
TRBV10-3,TRBJ2-7,-,CAISDGQQYEQYF
TRBV2,TRBJ2-7,few,CASSSGLAGDEQYF
TRBV20-1,TRBJ1-1,-,CSAAVNTEAFF
TRBV18,TRBJ1-2,-,CASSPQGANYGYTF
TRBV19,TRBJ1-1,-,CASTLGFSNTEAFF
TRBV28,TRBJ1-5,-,CASSFSGGRRSNQPQHF
TRBV7-9,TRBJ2-3,-,CASSVADTQYF
TRBV29-1,TRBJ1-1,-,CSVEYGTEAFF
TRBV12-5,TRBJ2-7,-,CASGVGGTYEQYF
TRBV6-6,TRBJ1-1,-,CASSYGDSNTEAFF
TRBV5-1,TRBJ2-1,-,CASSRGSLAGGVSSYNEQFF
TRBV30,TRBJ1-6,-,CAWSASQDSPLHF
TRBV30,TRBJ1-1,-,CASRRQVNTEAFF
TRBV2,TRBJ1-5,-,CASRDRDQPQHF
TRBV5-1,TRBJ2-7,-,CASSLGDSSYEQYF
TRBV7-2,TRBJ2-3,-,CASSRTPSTDTQYF
TRBV5-1,TRBJ2-3,-,CASSLGGLGSDTQYF
TRBV14,TRBJ2-7,-,CASSLGLAANEQYF
TRBV5-1,TRBJ2-3,-,CASSPMERSTDTQYF
TRBV5-4,TRBJ2-5,-,CASSLAGRAKETQYF
TRBV28,TRBJ1-2,-,CASGDGSYGYTF
TRBV12-2,TRBJ2-3,few,CASRFWRRDRETDTQYF
TRBV7-2,TRBJ2-7,-,CASSSGLAEAYEQYF
TRBV7-2,TRBJ2-5,-,CASSLWDKETQYF
TRBV2,TRBJ2-1,-,CASSERGSGVYNEQFF
TRBV18,TRBJ2-7,-,CASSPAGRRAHEQYF
TRBV5-4,TRBJ1-1,-,CASSLDTNTEAFF
TRBV19,TRBJ2-1,-,CASRGYNEQFF
TRBV19,TRBJ2-3,-,CASTSGVGTDTQYF
TRBV6-1,TRBJ2-7,-,CASSGDRAYEQYF
TRBV6-1,TRBJ1-2,few,CASSERDRARYGYTF
TRBV2,TRBJ2-7,-,CASSEGPGAGDF
TRBV2,TRBJ2-1,-,CASNPLTSVEQFF
TRBV5-4,TRBJ2-4,-,CASSLRDDKLLAKNIQYF
TRBV7-9,TRBJ2-2,-,CASSPFRGRTGELFF
TRBV6-1,TRBJ2-1,-,CASSEATSGSTEQFF
TRBV7-8,TRBJ2-7,-,CASSVAAGIYEQYF
TRBV19,TRBJ1-1,once,CASSIGGSTEAFF